This T cell receptor (beta chain) derives from a study of cytomegalovirus exposure and HLA in healthy donors. About this clone: Its specificity is not known.

The study drew the donors from its roughly 120-subject validation cohort, separate from the roughly 700-subject first cohort. Study-wide findings and caveats: The listing of roughly 160 TCR beta chains classed them as cytomegalovirus-associated. Under in vitro conditions, three CMV-associated chains were confirmed as specific for CMV antigens. The classifier was said to identify cytomegalovirus status with high specificity and sensitivity.

The CDR3 has 15 residues. In germline, CDR1 is LNHDA, CDR2 SQIVND (reference sequence). The V gene end was trimmed by 4 bases and the J gene end by 4 bases; junction bases not matched to a gene: 5. Using immunoSEQ multiplex PCR, the repertoire was profiled, and TCRdb retains in-frame clones only, with some absent. Of 150,000 to 200,000 clones in the sample, 75% to 90% are singletons; the top ten hold about 2.2%. The gene calls are TRBV19 and TRBJ2-2; 8 bases line up with TRBD2. This clonotype was sampled from a woman aged 18-35 years in good health and CMV-seronegative. Sequencing was performed on PBMCs. CDR3 nucleotide sequence: TGTGCCAGTAGTAGGGTAGCGGGGTCCACCGGGGAGCTGTTTTTT. Its protein is CASSRVAGSTGELFF. Based on the CDR3 plus reference TRBV19 and TRBJ2-2, the full variable domain is DGGITQSPKYLFRKEGQNVTLSCEQNLNHDAMYWYRQDPGQGLRLIYYSQIVNDFQKGDIAEGYSVSREKKESFPLTVTSAQKNPTAFYLCASSRVAGSTGELFFGEGSRLTVL.